These T cell receptor beta chains were read from a single sample in a study of blood T cell repertoires in COVID-19. TCRdb keeps only in-frame clones here, not all; method: immunoSEQ multiplex PCR. The sample carries about 120,000 clones, around 87% recorded once. The sequencing input was peripheral blood. Receptors originate from a woman in her 70s with acute or convalescent COVID-19. Each CDR3 is given with its conserved first and last residue. D genes are given only for firm matches. Part of the rows lack a size; the others show once, few, many or a class for expanded clones.

clone_size d_call j_call v_call cdr3_aa cdr3_nt
few TRBD1 TRBJ2-2 TRBV3-1/TRBV3-2 CASSLGQGANTGELFF TGTGCCAGCAGCCTCGGACAGGGGGCGAACACCGGGGAGCTGTTTTTT
NA TRBD1 TRBJ1-5 TRBV19 CASFPGQGNQPQHF TGTGCCAGTTTTCCGGGACAGGGGAATCAGCCCCAGCATTTT
NA NA TRBJ1-1 TRBV30 CALGQISTEAFF TGTGCCTTGGGGCAGATAAGCACTGAAGCTTTCTTT
NA TRBD1 TRBJ1-1 TRBV10-3 CAISGDSEAFF TGTGCCATCAGTGGGGACAGCGAAGCTTTCTTT
NA TRBD1 TRBJ1-1 TRBV9 CASSVSGQGAGTEAFF TGTGCCAGCAGCGTTTCTGGACAGGGGGCTGGTACTGAAGCTTTCTTT
NA TRBD1 TRBJ2-7 TRBV18 CASSRGTGGIYEQYF TGTGCCAGCTCCCGCGGGACAGGGGGGATCTACGAGCAGTACTTC
NA TRBD1 TRBJ2-7 TRBV28 CASRSPGQGTNEQYF TGTGCCAGCAGATCACCGGGACAGGGGACAAACGAGCAGTACTTC
NA NA TRBJ2-7 TRBV5-6 CASSSRQLEQYF TGTGCCAGCAGCTCGCGGCAACTCGAGCAGTACTTC
NA TRBD1 TRBJ1-6 TRBV5-6 CASSPNIGTVNSPLHF TGTGCCAGCAGCCCTAACATTGGGACAGTCAATTCACCCCTCCACTTT
NA TRBD1 TRBJ1-6 TRBV2 CASSELGTGNSPLHF TGTGCCAGCAGTGAACTGGGGACAGGGAATTCACCCCTCCACTTT
NA TRBD2 TRBJ2-3 TRBV7-9 CASSQRGLAGTDTQYF TGTGCCAGCAGCCAGAGGGGACTAGCGGGCACAGATACGCAGTATTTT
NA TRBD2 TRBJ2-1 TRBV24-1 CATSDPGLAGGREQFF TGTGCCACCAGTGACCCCGGACTAGCGGGGGGCCGGGAGCAGTTCTTC
NA NA TRBJ2-7 TRBV4-2 CASSPSMTRSYEQYF TGTGCCAGCAGCCCCTCGATGACACGCTCCTACGAGCAGTACTTC
NA TRBD1 TRBJ1-5 TRBV7-9 CASSTGTGINQPQHF TGTGCCAGCAGTACCGGGACAGGGATCAATCAGCCCCAGCATTTT
few NA TRBJ1-6 TRBV27 CASGSSYNSPLHF TGTGCCAGCGGGAGCTCCTATAATTCACCCCTCCACTTT
NA TRBD2 TRBJ2-1 TRBV3-1/TRBV3-2 CASSQESGGTSGPPYEQFF TGTGCCAGCAGCCAAGAATCCGGCGGGACTAGCGGGCCCCCCTATGAGCAGTTCTTC
NA NA TRBJ2-1 TRBV9 CASSVGLDVTDNEQFF TGTGCCAGCAGCGTAGGTCTAGATGTTACCGACAATGAGCAGTTCTTC
few TRBD2 TRBJ2-1 TRBV15 CATSRSDSLAGVWNEQFF TGTGCCACCAGCAGATCTGATTCACTAGCGGGGGTTTGGAATGAGCAGTTCTTC